This T cell receptor (beta chain) is drawn from a study of human T cells and chemical hapten exposure. Via MiXCR, TCRdb re-called the RACE reads, giving one row per CDR3 protein. The sample records fewer than 200,000 distinct CDR3 sequences, approximately 31% being singletons. The CDR3 loop spans 17 amino acids. CDR1 and CDR2 (germline): LGHNA, YSLEER. V dropped 1 base and J dropped 2 bases, with 15 bases sitting between them. Indicated time point: pre-sensitization, week 0. Specified treatment: therapeutic diphenylcyclopropenone sensitization with weekly scalp DPC. The chain employs TRBV4-3 and TRBJ1-3, with D uncertain. The sample here was whole blood, taken in connection with sensitization to the hapten diphenylcyclopropenone (DPC). The receptor was isolated from a young woman with alopecia areata. Some clones in this sample may be carry-over from other donors' samples. The CDR3 reads CASSQGARIGTGNTIYF. CDR3 coding DNA: TGCGCCAGCAGCCAAGGTGCTCGTATTGGGACTGGAAACACCATATATTTT.